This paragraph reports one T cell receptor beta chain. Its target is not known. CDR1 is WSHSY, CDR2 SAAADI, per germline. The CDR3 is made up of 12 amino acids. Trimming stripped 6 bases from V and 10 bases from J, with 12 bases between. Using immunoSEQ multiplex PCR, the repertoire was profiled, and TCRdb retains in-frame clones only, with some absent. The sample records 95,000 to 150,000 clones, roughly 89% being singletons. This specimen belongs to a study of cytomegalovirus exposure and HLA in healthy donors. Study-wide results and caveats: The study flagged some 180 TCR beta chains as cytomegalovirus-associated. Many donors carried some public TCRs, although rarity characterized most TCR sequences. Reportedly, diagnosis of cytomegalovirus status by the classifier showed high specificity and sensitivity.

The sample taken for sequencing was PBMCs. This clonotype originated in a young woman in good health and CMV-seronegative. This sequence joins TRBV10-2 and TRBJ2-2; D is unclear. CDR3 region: CASRRNQEELFF. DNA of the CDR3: TGCGCCAGCAGAAGAAACCAGGAGGAGCTGTTTTTT.